These 10 T cell receptor beta chains were sequenced from one sample in a study of beta chain features in type 1 diabetes (dated by TCRdb to about 2018). General findings and caveats noted by the study authors: A moderate but significant shortening of TCRB CDR3 length was observed in type 1 diabetes patients in all four CD4+ subsets.

Receptors were amplified or captured by the immunoSEQ multiplex PCR assay. All of the isolated RNA was reverse transcribed with the High Capacity cDNA Reverse Transcription Kit, so expressed TCRB transcripts were sequenced. The table was pulled from immuneACCESS by TCRdb, which kept in-frame rearrangements only. Such tables lose some clones; where checked, under half of the loss comes from unresolved V genes, and the rest has no known cause. This sample holds roughly 700,000 clones; around 15% were observed only once. Of the sample, 0.02% to 0.025% falls within the top ten clones. No antigen is known for these receptors. Material: naive CD4+ T cells from blood. The cell subset or site label corresponds to: true naive CD4+ T cells. Receptors were obtained from a man aged 18 to 35 with type 1 diabetes.

This clone turned up a few times. V gene TRBV2 combines with J gene TRBJ2-1; D not certain. The CDR3 runs 14 residues. Trimming removed 2 bases from V and 8 bases from J, with 13 bases in between. CDR1 and CDR2 (germline): SNHLY, FYNNEI. CDR3 bases: TGTGCCAGCAGTGAACTGGGGTTGTACGATGAGCAGTTCTTC. It translates to CASSELGLYDEQFF.

Only a few counts were recorded for this clone. This CDR3 is CSVAEGLDTGELFF. CDR3 DNA: TGCAGCGTCGCGGAGGGGTTGGACACCGGGGAGCTGTTTTTT. This chain joins TRBV29-1 and TRBJ2-2, with a weak D call TRBD2 (6 bases). The CDR3 loop spans 14 amino acids. CDR1 and CDR2 from the germline V gene are SQVTM and ANQGSEA. The V end was cut by 6 bases, the J end by 3 bases, with 14 bases between.

The V and J genes are TRBV11-3 and TRBJ2-2, with TRBD1 as a possible D gene (5 bases). CDR1 is SGHNT and CDR2 is YENEEA in the germline V gene. There are 12 residues in the CDR3. V was trimmed by 2 bases and J by 10 bases, leaving 8 bases between them. The CDR3 DNA reads as TGTGCCAGCAGCTTAATGGGGCTGGAGCTGTTTTTT. Translation gives CASSLMGLELFF. Complete variable domain (other parts from reference TRBV11-3 and TRBJ2-2): EAGVVQSPRYKIIEKKQPVAFWCNPISGHNTLYWYLQNLGQGPELLIRYENEEAVDDSQLPKDRFSAERLKGVDSTLKIQPAELGDSAVYLCASSLMGLELFFGEGSRLTVL.

This clone was seen a few times. Other nucleotide sequences in the sample specify the same CDR3. V is TRBV28 and J is TRBJ2-7, with D possibly matching TRBD1 (6 bases). CDR1 is MDHEN, CDR2 SYDVKM, per germline. The V end was cut by 6 bases, the J end by 4 bases, with 13 bases between. The CDR3 totals 13 residues. CDR3: CASSLGQGYEQYF. The CDR3 DNA is TGTGCCAGCAGCTTGGGCCAGGGGTACGAGCAGTACTTC.

This chain uses TRBV30 with TRBJ2-1, with TRBD2 matching over 11 bases. Trimming at V came to 1 base and at J to 4 bases, leaving 9 bases not matched to a gene. The CDR3 runs 17 residues. From germline, CDR1 is GTSNPN and CDR2 SVGIG (reference sequence). CDR3 coding DNA: TGTGCCTGGAGTGGGACCCTAGCGGGGGGCCCTTACAATGAGCAGTTCTTC. Its translation is CAWSGTLAGGPYNEQFF. The full variable domain, rest sourced from reference TRBV30 and TRBJ2-1, is SQTIHQWPATLVQPVGSPLSLECTVEGTSNPNLYWYRQAAGRGLQLLFYSVGIGQISSEVPQNLSASRPQDRQFILSSKKLLLSDSGFYLCAWSGTLAGGPYNEQFFGPGTRLTVL.

The chain has TRBV5-4 and TRBJ2-3; 9 positions match TRBD1. This CDR3 contains 17 residues. Germline trimming cut 0 bases from V and 5 bases from J; bases unmatched to any gene: 10. The germline CDR1 and CDR2 sequences are SGHNT and YYREEE (reference sequence). CDR3 region: CASSLEPPGQGGDTQYF. The CDR3 DNA reads TGTGCCAGCAGCTTGGAACCACCGGGACAGGGAGGAGATACGCAGTATTTT.

The table lists this clone with a few counts. V gene TRBV19 combines with J gene TRBJ1-2, with 11 bases aligning to TRBD1. This CDR3 is 15 amino acids long. Unmatched junction bases numbered 11, after V lost 7 bases and J lost 7 bases. Germline V gene data show CDR1 as LNHDA and CDR2 as SQIVND (reference sequence). CDR3 DNA: TGTGCCAGTAAGCCCACAAACGGACAGGGGGCTGGCTACACCTTC. This encodes CASKPTNGQGAGYTF.

J is TRBJ1-2 and V is TRBV4-1; no definite D call. This CDR3 comprises 14 residues. V was pared by 7 bases and J by 0 bases, with 12 bases between. Germline assignment: CDR1 MGHRA and CDR2 YSYEKL. The CDR3 DNA reads TGCGCCAGCACCCCAAGGCACACTAACTATGGCTACACCTTC. Its translation is CASTPRHTNYGYTF.

In this sample, this clone turned up a few times. This rearrangement joins TRBV9 to TRBJ1-3; D gene unclear. Trimming took off 0 bases at V and 3 bases at J, with 7 bases between the two ends. Germline lookup yields CDR1 SGDLS and CDR2 YYNGEE. CDR3 length equals 14 residues. Written as DNA, the CDR3 is TGTGCCAGCAGCGTAGGAACACTTGGAAACACCATATATTTT. It is translated as CASSVGTLGNTIYF.

A remark on this clone: Other DNA sequences from this sample encode an identical CDR3 as well. V is TRBV6-5 and J is TRBJ2-7; 9 bases are shared with TRBD1. This CDR3 is 16 amino acids long. The V segment lost 0 bases and the J segment 2 bases; nucleotides outside the gene matches: 5. Germline CDR1 and CDR2: MNHEY and SVGAGI. The chain's CDR3 is CASSYSTGTGPYEQYF. The CDR3 DNA sequence: TGTGCCAGCAGTTACTCTACCGGGACAGGGCCCTACGAGCAGTACTTC.